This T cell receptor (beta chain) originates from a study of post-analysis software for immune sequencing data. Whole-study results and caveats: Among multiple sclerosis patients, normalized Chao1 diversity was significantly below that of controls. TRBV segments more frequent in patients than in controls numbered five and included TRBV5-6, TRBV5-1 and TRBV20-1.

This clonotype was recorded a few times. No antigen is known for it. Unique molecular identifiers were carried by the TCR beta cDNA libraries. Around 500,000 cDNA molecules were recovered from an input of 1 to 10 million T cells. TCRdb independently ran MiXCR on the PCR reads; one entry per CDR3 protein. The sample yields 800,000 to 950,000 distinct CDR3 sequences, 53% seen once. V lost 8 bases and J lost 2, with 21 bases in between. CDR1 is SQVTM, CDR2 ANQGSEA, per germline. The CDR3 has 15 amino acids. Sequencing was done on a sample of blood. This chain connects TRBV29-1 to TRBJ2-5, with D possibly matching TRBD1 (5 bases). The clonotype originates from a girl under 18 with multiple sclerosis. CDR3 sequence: CSIRGPRASQETQYF. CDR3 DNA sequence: TGCAGCATTAGGGGTCCCAGGGCTTCGCAAGAGACCCAGTACTTC.